The rows below give T cell receptor beta chains drawn from one sample of a study of blood T cell repertoires in COVID-19. Profiling relied on immunoSEQ multiplex PCR, and the TCRdb table lists in-frame clones only, not all of them. The sample carries a few hundred thousand clones, approximately 89% recorded once. Sample: peripheral blood. These receptors originate from a woman aged 40 to 49 who had recovered from COVID-19. CDR3s include the opening cysteine and the closing phenylalanine or tryptophan. D genes are given only for firm matches. Part of the rows lack a size; the others show once, few, many or a class for expanded clones.

TRBJ1-4 15 NA TRBV6-5 NA CASHLSGWSREKLFF TGTGCCAGCCATTTATCAGGGTGGTCGAGGGAAAAACTGTTTTTT
TRBJ1-2 12 TRBD1 TRBV28 NA CASSLWTGVSTF TGTGCCAGCAGTTTATGGACAGGGGTCAGCACCTTC
TRBJ1-4 15 TRBD1 TRBV19 NA CASSISGTVNEKLFF TGTGCCAGTAGTATATCAGGGACAGTGAATGAAAAACTGTTTTTT
TRBJ2-2 13 NA TRBV6-1 NA CASSDRVTGELFF TGTGCCAGCAGTGATCGGGTCACCGGGGAGCTGTTTTTT
TRBJ2-3 15 NA TRBV19 NA CASSSRGLRPDTQYF TGTGCCAGTAGTAGCCGAGGACTGAGACCAGATACGCAGTATTTT
TRBJ2-2 15 NA TRBV3-1/TRBV3-2 NA CASSQGSGYTGELFF TGTGCCAGCAGCCAAGGTAGCGGCTACACCGGGGAGCTGTTTTTT
TRBJ2-3 11 NA TRBV12-3/TRBV12-4 NA CASSEGDTQYF TGTGCCAGCAGCGAGGGTGATACGCAGTATTTT
TRBJ2-7 15 TRBD1 TRBV19 NA CASSGGTGNSYEQYF TGTGCCAGTAGTGGGGGGACAGGTAACTCCTACGAGCAGTACTTC
TRBJ1-1 14 TRBD1 TRBV30 NA CAWSFGQGNTEAFF TGTGCCTGGAGTTTTGGACAGGGGAACACTGAAGCTTTCTTT
TRBJ1-2 13 NA TRBV10-3 few CASQTREIYGYTF TGTGCCAGTCAAACCAGGGAAATCTATGGCTACACCTTC
TRBJ2-1 15 NA TRBV28 NA CASSLSGSSYNEQFF TGTGCCAGCAGTTTAAGTGGTAGCTCCTACAATGAGCAGTTCTTC
TRBJ2-7 12 NA TRBV6-5 NA CATRQASYEQYF TGTGCCACCCGACAGGCTAGTTACGAGCAGTACTTC
TRBJ2-1 14 NA TRBV4-1 NA CASSQDTTRWEQFF TGCGCCAGCAGCCAAGATACGACACGTTGGGAGCAGTTCTTC
TRBJ1-6 14 NA TRBV7-2 few CASSLQGPLSPLHF TGTGCCAGCAGCTTACAGGGGCCACTTTCACCCCTCCACTTT
TRBJ2-5 13 NA TRBV9 once CASSEGYLETQYF TGTGCCAGCAGCGAGGGGTATCTCGAGACCCAGTACTTC
TRBJ1-5 13 NA TRBV5-6 NA CASSPAAGQPQHF TGTGCCAGCAGCCCAGCGGCCGGTCAGCCCCAGCATTTT
TRBJ2-1 14 NA TRBV5-1 NA CASSLGQQSNEQFF TGCGCCAGCAGCTTGGGACAGCAAAGCAATGAGCAGTTCTTC
TRBJ2-1 15 TRBD2 TRBV24-1 NA CATSDLLAGVGEQFF TGTGCCACCAGTGATCTACTAGCGGGAGTAGGTGAGCAGTTCTTC
TRBJ2-2 17 NA TRBV7-9 NA CASSGRRSGANTGELFF TGTGCCAGCAGCGGACGACGGTCCGGGGCGAACACCGGGGAGCTGTTTTTT
TRBJ1-3 15 TRBD1 TRBV7-3 once CASSLQGAGGNTIYF TGTGCCAGCAGCCTACAGGGGGCAGGGGGAAACACCATATATTTT